This TCR beta chain comes out of a study of radiotherapy plus CTLA-4 blockade in lung cancer. Study information: Around 20% of enrolled patients responded objectively, and around 30% had disease control.

Patients had chemo-refractory metastatic non-small-cell lung cancer and received focal radiation plus CTLA-4 blockade that used ipilimumab. Study-wide results and caveats: Radiotherapy was combined with ipilimumab, and tumor-derived TCR clones then expanded in blood. With interferon-beta, early dynamics of blood T cell clones were reported to best predict response.

Only in-frame clones appear in the TCRdb table, and some are missing; sequencing was by immunoSEQ multiplex PCR. The table lists fewer than 55,000 clones, roughly 81% of them singletons. Notes on this clone: What it recognizes is unknown.

The clonotype was recovered from a human donor with non-small cell lung cancer whose response to radiotherapy plus ipilimumab could not be evaluated. The sample consisted of peripheral blood, taken from a patient treated with radiotherapy plus ipilimumab.

This CDR3 is CASSSHRQGLYEQYF. The DNA of the CDR3 is TGCGCCAGCAGTTCCCATCGACAGGGGCTCTACGAGCAGTACTTC. The V gene is TRBV5-1, the J gene TRBJ2-7, with 8 bases aligning to TRBD1. Germline V gives CDR1 SGHRS, CDR2 YFSETQ. V dropped 5 bases and J dropped 3; count of bases not matched to a gene: 10. The CDR3 has 15 residues.